The 13 T cell receptor beta chains presented below share a single source sample, sequenced in a study of cytomegalovirus exposure and HLA in healthy donors. Method: immunoSEQ multiplex PCR; TCRdb's copy keeps in-frame clones and lacks some. The profile covers some 110,000 clones, with about 94% appearing a single time and 1% to 1.5% taken by the ten largest. The sample consisted of PBMCs. The receptors were sampled from a woman aged 18 to 35 in good health and CMV-seronegative.

The chain recombines TRBV27 with TRBJ2-5; 12 nucleotides match TRBD2. Germline V gives CDR1 MNHEY, CDR2 SMNVEV (reference sequence). V shed 2 bases and J 4 bases; nucleotides not matched to a gene: 5. The CDR3 has 16 amino acids. CDR3 sequence (DNA): TGTGCCAGCAGTTTACTAGCGGGAGGGTTGGTAGAGACCCAGTACTTC. Protein sequence: CASSLLAGGLVETQYF.

The chain combines TRBV6-5 with TRBJ2-7; the D gene is possibly TRBD1 (5 bases). Germline V gene sequence: CDR1 MNHEY, CDR2 SVGAGI. There are 15 residues in the CDR3. V gave up 4 bases and J gave up 7 bases, with 20 bases separating them. The CDR3 bases are TGTGCCAGCAGTTTCCTCAAGGGGATCCCCGGGGAGCAGTACTTC. Residues: CASSFLKGIPGEQYF.

This chain connects TRBV4-1 to TRBJ2-1; 14 bases fit TRBD2. Germline-derived CDR1 and CDR2 are MGHRA and YSYEKL. Trimming at V came to 1 base and at J to 10 bases, leaving 3 bases not matched to a gene. The CDR3 has 15 residues. The CDR3 loop reads CASSQGTSGGLEQFF. The CDR3 bases are TGCGCCAGCAGCCAAGGGACTAGCGGGGGGCTCGAGCAGTTCTTC.

CDR3 sequence: CASSRQGTTLVEQYF. The DNA for the CDR3 is TGTGCCAGCAGCCGACAGGGCACCACCCTCGTCGAGCAGTACTTC. This sequence joins TRBV7-9 and TRBJ2-7; 7 nucleotides line up with TRBD1. With 5 bases clipped from V and 6 bases from J, the junction kept 13 bases outside the gene matches. The CDR3 totals 15 residues. Per germline, CDR1 SEHNR and CDR2 FQNEAQ (reference sequence).

This chain uses TRBV28 with TRBJ2-1, with 9 bases matching TRBD2. The length of the CDR3 is 16 residues. Looked up from germline, CDR1 is MDHEN and CDR2 is SYDVKM. The V and J ends lost 8 bases and 3 bases, in that order; junction bases with no gene match: 11. The chain's CDR3 is CASAASGAVSYNEQFF. The CDR3 nucleotides read TGTGCCAGCGCGGCTAGCGGGGCGGTTAGCTACAATGAGCAGTTCTTC.

The chain couples TRBV10-3 to TRBJ2-7; weak D call: TRBD2 (5 bases). The CDR3 length is 13 residues. Germline values: CDR1 ENHRY, CDR2 SYGVKD. V gave up 10 bases and J gave up 3 bases, with 16 bases separating them. The CDR3 sequence: CATQEDGLYEQYF. As DNA, the CDR3 is TGTGCCACCCAGGAGGACGGCCTCTACGAGCAGTACTTC.

The genes are TRBV4-1 and TRBJ2-7; 7 bases are shared with TRBD1. CDR3 length equals 16 residues. V gave up 2 bases and J gave up 3 bases; unmatched junction bases: 10. Germline V gene sequence: CDR1 MGHRA, CDR2 YSYEKL. This chain's CDR3 is CASSQSSGGVDYEQYF. Here the CDR3 DNA reads TGCGCCAGCAGCCAATCTTCAGGGGGTGTCGACTACGAGCAGTACTTC.

The V gene is TRBV10-1, the J gene TRBJ1-6, with unresolved D. Trimming took 7 bases from V and 9 from J, leaving 13 bases between them. The V gene's germline CDR1 is WNHNN and CDR2 SYGVQD (reference sequence). CDR3 length equals 13 residues. DNA of the CDR3: TGCGCCAGCATGGCCCCCACGGGTTCACCCCTCCACTTT. Amino acids: CASMAPTGSPLHF.

The V call is TRBV9, the J call TRBJ2-3; 9 bases line up with TRBD2. V lost 4 bases and J lost 6; bases outside the gene matches: 12. The germline CDR1 and CDR2 sequences are SGDLS and YYNGEE. The CDR3 spans 16 residues. CDR3 sequence: CASSFGGSGGRDTQYF. The CDR3 nucleotides read TGTGCCAGCAGCTTTGGGGGTAGCGGGGGAAGGGATACGCAGTATTTT.

The chain is built from TRBV28 and TRBJ1-5; D gene uncertain. With 7 bases removed from V and 6 bases from J, the gap between germline ends came to 19 bases. Germline V gene data show CDR1 as MDHEN and CDR2 as SYDVKM. The CDR3 has 15 amino acids. The CDR3 is CASTPHSTDVQPQHF. The DNA of the CDR3 is TGTGCCAGCACCCCGCACTCAACAGACGTTCAGCCCCAGCATTTT.

The chain recombines TRBV28 with TRBJ1-5, with D hard to call. Germline CDR1 MDHEN, CDR2 SYDVKM. The CDR3 is 12 amino acids. The germline V and J ends were trimmed by 3 bases and 7 bases, with 7 bases remaining between them. The DNA for the CDR3 is TGTGCCAGCAGTTTTCGGTACCAGCCCCAGCATTTT. The encoded protein is CASSFRYQPQHF.

This sequence joins TRBV5-1 and TRBJ1-2; D unresolved. Trimming shortened V by 0 bases and J by 5 bases, and 8 bases separated the two germline ends. The length of the CDR3 is 13 residues. Germline V gene sequence: CDR1 SGHRS, CDR2 YFSETQ. The CDR3 region is CASSLVAEYGYTF. CDR3 in DNA: TGCGCCAGCAGCTTGGTGGCGGAATATGGCTACACCTTC.

The V gene is TRBV2, the J gene TRBJ2-3; D is unresolved. The V gene lost 5 bases and the J gene lost 0 bases, with 18 bases spanning the gap. This CDR3 is built from 17 residues. Germline CDR1 SNHLY, CDR2 FYNNEI. This CDR3 reads CASSWPQPAGSTDTQYF. CDR3 nucleotide sequence: TGTGCCAGCAGTTGGCCGCAGCCAGCCGGGAGCACAGATACGCAGTATTTT.